The next 21 T cell receptor beta chains were all read from a single sample in a study of T cell changes during pregnancy in multiple sclerosis. Here immunoSEQ multiplex PCR was the method, and the copy in TCRdb shows in-frame clones only, minus some. Of 30,000 to 40,000 clones listed, around 90% are singletons. Sequencing used CD4+ T cells from peripheral blood mononuclear cells, obtained in the second trimester of pregnancy. These TCRs come from a female donor in good health, enrolled as a control in a pregnancy study.

The chain joins TRBV11-2 to TRBJ1-2; D not certain. In germline, CDR1 is SGHAT, CDR2 FQNNGV. The V and J ends lost 2 bases and 4 bases respectively, with 5 bases between them. This CDR3 has 12 amino acids. The CDR3 here is CASSLSGYGYTF. CDR3 coding DNA: TGTGCCAGCAGCTTATCGGGCTATGGCTACACCTTC.

The chain has TRBV28 and TRBJ1-6; TRBD1 might be the D (5 bases). There are 14 residues in the CDR3. CDR1 is MDHEN and CDR2 is SYDVKM in the germline V gene. The V gene lost 7 bases and the J gene lost 4 bases, with 11 bases spanning the gap. CDR3 nucleotides: TGTGCCAGCACCCCGGGACTGTATAATTCACCCCTCCACTTT. Its translation: CASTPGLYNSPLHF.

This rearrangement joins TRBV28 to TRBJ1-1, with D possibly being TRBD1 (6 bases). CDR1 and CDR2 from the germline V gene are MDHEN and SYDVKM. CDR3 length: 12 residues. V was clipped by 2 bases and J by 8 bases, with 9 bases between them. This CDR3 reads CASSLQTGEAFF. The CDR3 DNA is TGTGCCAGCAGTTTACAAACAGGGGAAGCTTTCTTT.

This rearrangement joins TRBV14 to TRBJ2-1; 9 bases are shared with TRBD1. The junction had 6 bases not matched to a gene; V was cut back by 4 bases and J by 5 bases. The length of the CDR3 is 15 residues. CDR1 and CDR2 (germline): SGHDN, FVKESK. CDR3 DNA: TGTGCCAGCAGCCTGGGGGGGACAGGGCACAATGAGCAGTTCTTC. It translates to CASSLGGTGHNEQFF.

The rearrangement uses TRBV18 and TRBJ1-4; 9 nucleotides align to TRBD1. V was clipped by 4 bases and J by 5 bases; unmatched bases: 5. The CDR3 is made up of 15 amino acids. Germline loops: CDR1 KGHSH, CDR2 LQKENI. The CDR3 reads CASSRTGTGNEKLFF. CDR3 coding DNA: TGTGCCAGCTCACGCACCGGGACAGGGAATGAAAAACTGTTTTTT.

The chain joins TRBV30 to TRBJ1-3; D is unclear. The CDR3 spans 16 residues. V lost 4 bases and J lost 0, with 16 bases in between. Per the germline V gene, CDR1 is GTSNPN and CDR2 is SVGIG (reference sequence). The CDR3, as DNA: TGTGCCTGGACGGCAGGATATGTCCTCTCTGGAAACACCATATATTTT. It translates to CAWTAGYVLSGNTIYF.

The genes are TRBV27 and TRBJ2-3; 10 nucleotides agree with TRBD2. In germline, CDR1 is MNHEY, CDR2 SMNVEV (reference sequence). Trimming took 5 bases from V and 2 from J; bases not matched to a gene: 10. CDR3 size: 17 residues. CDR3 amino acids: CASSLRGLAGVTDTQYF. DNA for the CDR3: TGTGCCAGCAGTCTTAGAGGGCTAGCGGGGGTCACAGATACGCAGTATTTT.

The CDR3 protein is CASSEGQGVTNYGYTF. CDR3 sequence (DNA): TGTGCCAGCAGCGAGGGACAGGGGGTGACTAACTATGGCTACACCTTC. The chain has TRBV11-2 and TRBJ1-2; 11 bases align to TRBD1. CDR3 length: 16 residues. Germline lookup yields CDR1 SGHAT and CDR2 FQNNGV. Trimming took 5 bases from V and 0 from J; bases not matched to a gene: 5.

Written as DNA, the CDR3 is TGTGCCAGCAGCGTAGTGGACAGATACACTGAAGCTTTCTTT. Its protein product is CASSVVDRYTEAFF. V and J are TRBV9 and TRBJ1-1, with D perhaps TRBD1 (6 bases). The V end was cut by 0 bases, the J end by 3 bases, with 9 bases between. Germline CDR1 is SGDLS and CDR2 is YYNGEE. This CDR3 is built from 14 residues.

The chain recombines TRBV30 with TRBJ2-7; 7 nucleotides agree with TRBD1. The J segment lost 6 bases and the V segment lost 4 bases, leaving 9 bases of the junction unmatched. Germline assignment: CDR1 GTSNPN and CDR2 SVGIG (reference sequence). The CDR3 runs 13 residues. The CDR3 sequence is CAWTNRGRVEQYF. CDR3 DNA: TGTGCCTGGACCAACAGGGGTCGGGTCGAGCAGTACTTC.

This clone was found once. This rearrangement joins TRBV5-6 to TRBJ1-2, with TRBD1 identical over 7 bases. Per the germline V gene, CDR1 is SGHDT and CDR2 is YYEEEE. The J segment lost 8 bases and the V segment lost 4 bases, leaving 8 bases of the junction unmatched. The CDR3 is 13 amino acids. CDR3 residues: CASSERSDRGYTF. The CDR3 nucleotides read TGTGCCAGCAGCGAGAGATCGGACAGGGGCTACACCTTC.

This rearrangement joins TRBV7-3 to TRBJ2-1; TRBD2 is a possible D gene (6 bases). The CDR3 runs 15 residues. Germline CDR1 reads SGHTA; CDR2 reads FQGTGA. The V gene lost 4 bases and the J gene lost 4 bases, with 14 bases spanning the gap. CDR3 loop: CASSYYAGSYNEQFF. In DNA form, the CDR3 reads TGTGCCAGCAGCTATTATGCGGGATCATACAATGAGCAGTTCTTC.

The gene calls are TRBV18 and TRBJ1-1; D gene uncertain. With 2 bases removed from V and 7 bases from J, the gap between germline ends came to 11 bases. Germline CDR1 is KGHSH and CDR2 is LQKENI. The CDR3 length is 13 residues. CDR3 DNA: TGTGCCAGCTCACCAATTGTCCGGGGTGAAGCTTTCTTT. It codes for CASSPIVRGEAFF.

The CDR3 DNA reads TGTGCCAGCAGCACGGACTATCAGCCCCAGCATTTT. Its protein product is CASSTDYQPQHF. This rearrangement joins TRBV7-2 to TRBJ1-5, with D uncertain. CDR3 length: 12 residues. Trimming shortened V by 5 bases and J by 5 bases, and 7 bases separated the two germline ends. Germline V lookup: CDR1 SGHTA, CDR2 FQGNSA.

The chain recombines TRBV2 with TRBJ1-2, with TRBD1 as a possible D gene (6 bases). The germline V gene encodes CDR1 SNHLY and CDR2 FYNNEI. CDR3 length equals 17 residues. V shed 9 bases and J shed 2 bases, with 25 bases lying between them. CDR3 sequence: CARRPVSRTAINYGYTF. DNA for the CDR3: TGTGCCAGGCGGCCAGTGTCTAGGACAGCAATAAACTATGGCTACACCTTC.

The chain has TRBV6-4 and TRBJ1-1; TRBD1 agrees at 8 bases. V lost 3 bases, J lost 11 bases, and 5 bases stayed unmatched. Germline lookup yields CDR1 MRHNA and CDR2 SNTAGT. There are 12 residues in the CDR3. In nucleotides, the CDR3 is TGTGCCAGCAGTGAAGGACAGGGTTTGGCTTTCTTT. Translation gives CASSEGQGLAFF.

This clone has only one observation. The V call is TRBV7-2, the J call TRBJ2-3, with D perhaps matching TRBD2 (5 bases). CDR1 and CDR2 from the germline V gene are SGHTA and FQGNSA. The V end lost 3 bases, the J end lost 6 bases, and 7 bases lay between the germline ends. The length of the CDR3 is 12 residues. This chain's CDR3 is CASSFQRDTQYF. The CDR3 region has the DNA TGTGCCAGCAGCTTCCAGCGGGATACGCAGTATTTT.

This rearrangement joins TRBV6-5 to TRBJ1-5, with D unresolved. Germline V gene lookup returns CDR1 MNHEY and CDR2 SVGAGI. Trimming cost V 2 bases and J 6 bases, with 11 bases left between them. There are 14 residues in the CDR3. The CDR3 DNA follows: TGTGCCAGCAGTTACGGGTTTCGGGGTCAGCCCCAGCATTTT. Translating it yields CASSYGFRGQPQHF.

CDR3 DNA: TGTGCCTACAGCCGACAGGGAACGTATGGCTACACCTTC. Its translation is CAYSRQGTYGYTF. This rearrangement joins TRBV6-6 to TRBJ1-2, with TRBD1 matching over 7 bases. This CDR3 comprises 13 residues. The V gene's germline CDR1 is MNHNY and CDR2 SVGAGI (reference sequence). The ends lost 11 bases at V and 5 bases at J; junction bases unmatched: 11.

The genes are TRBV6-5 and TRBJ1-2, with 9 nucleotides matching TRBD1. The CDR3 sequence is 15 residues long. Germline-derived CDR1 and CDR2 are MNHEY and SVGAGI. The V segment lost 2 bases and the J segment 6 bases; nucleotides outside the gene matches: 7. The CDR3 spells CASSYAGQGVDGYTF. CDR3 bases: TGTGCCAGCAGTTACGCGGGACAGGGTGTGGATGGCTACACCTTC.

The rearrangement uses TRBV7-9 and TRBJ1-5; 8 bases are a match to TRBD1. This CDR3 has 16 residues. The trim removed 1 base at V and 2 bases at J, leaving 4 bases unmatched. CDR1 SEHNR and CDR2 FQNEAQ come from the germline V gene (reference sequence). DNA of the CDR3: TGTGCCAGCAGCTTAGGGGCAGGGGGCGGCAATCAGCCCCAGCATTTT. Protein sequence: CASSLGAGGGNQPQHF.